This T cell receptor (beta chain) appears in the sequencing data of a study of T cells in localized non-small cell lung cancer. The CDR3 runs 14 residues. Germline assignment: CDR1 SNHLY and CDR2 FYNNEI. With 5 bases removed from V and 2 bases from J, the gap between germline ends came to 11 bases. TCRdb's copy holds only in-frame clones and misses some; the assay was immunoSEQ multiplex PCR. The repertoire holds 45,000 to 60,000 clones, with around 86% as singletons. About this clone itself: The antigen is not known.

Regarding the study as a whole: In adjacent lung appeared a median 57 of the top 100 tumor clones. Only one tumor region went through sequencing, so heterogeneity may still be there. Exceeding tumor, uninvolved adjacent lung had the highest T cell clonality.

The specimen comprised peripheral blood, sampled before any cancer treatment. This TCR was sampled from a female donor of 60 years or more with stage II squamous cell lung carcinoma. The rearrangement joins TRBV2 to TRBJ2-3, with a tentative D call TRBD1 (5 bases). The CDR3 DNA is TGTGCCAGCAGTAGTAAGGGGTACACAGATACGCAGTATTTT. This codes for CASSSKGYTDTQYF.